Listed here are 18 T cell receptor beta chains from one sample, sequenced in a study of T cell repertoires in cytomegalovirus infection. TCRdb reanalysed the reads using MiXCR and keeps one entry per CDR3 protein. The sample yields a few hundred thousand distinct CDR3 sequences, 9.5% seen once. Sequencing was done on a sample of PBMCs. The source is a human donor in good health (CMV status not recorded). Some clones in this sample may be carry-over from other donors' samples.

The CDR3 sequence: CASSLSGPGELFF. In DNA form, the CDR3 reads TGTGCCAGCAGTTTGTCGGGTCCCGGGGAGCTGTTTTTT. The rearrangement joins TRBV28 to TRBJ2-2; D not resolved. This CDR3 spans 13 amino acids. Germline CDR1 is MDHEN and CDR2 is SYDVKM. V was cut by 3 bases and J by 6 bases, with 8 bases left in between. Supplemented by reference TRBV28 and TRBJ2-2, the full variable domain reads DVKVTQSSRYLVKRTGEKVFLECVQDMDHENMFWYRQDPGLGLRLIYFSYDVKMKEKGDIPEGYSVSREKKERFSLILESASTNQTSMYLCASSLSGPGELFFGEGSRLTVL.

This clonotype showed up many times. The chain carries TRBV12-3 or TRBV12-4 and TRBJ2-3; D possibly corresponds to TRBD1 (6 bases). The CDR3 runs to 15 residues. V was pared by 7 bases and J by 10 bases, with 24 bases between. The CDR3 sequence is CASTLGATSNSPQYF. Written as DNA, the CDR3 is TGTGCCAGCACCCTGGGGGCTACCTCGAATAGTCCGCAGTATTTT.

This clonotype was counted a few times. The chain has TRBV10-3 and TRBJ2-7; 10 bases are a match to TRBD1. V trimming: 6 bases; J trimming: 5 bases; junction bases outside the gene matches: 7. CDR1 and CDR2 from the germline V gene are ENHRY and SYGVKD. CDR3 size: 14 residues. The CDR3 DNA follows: TGTGCCATCAGGACCGGGACAGGGGTCAACGAGCAGTACTTC. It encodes CAIRTGTGVNEQYF.

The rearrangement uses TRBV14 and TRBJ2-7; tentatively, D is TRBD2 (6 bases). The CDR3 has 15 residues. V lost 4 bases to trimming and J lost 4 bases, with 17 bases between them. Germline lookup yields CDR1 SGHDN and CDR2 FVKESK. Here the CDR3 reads CASSLPLFGRYEQYF. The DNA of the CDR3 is TGTGCCAGCAGCCTCCCCCTTTTCGGGAGATACGAGCAGTACTTC.

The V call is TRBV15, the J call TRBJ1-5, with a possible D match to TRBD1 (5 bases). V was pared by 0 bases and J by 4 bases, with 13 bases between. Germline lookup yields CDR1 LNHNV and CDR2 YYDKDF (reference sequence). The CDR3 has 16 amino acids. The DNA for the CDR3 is TGTGCCACCAGCAGAGAGGGGGAACTGCCTAATCAGCCCCAGCATTTT. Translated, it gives CATSREGELPNQPQHF.

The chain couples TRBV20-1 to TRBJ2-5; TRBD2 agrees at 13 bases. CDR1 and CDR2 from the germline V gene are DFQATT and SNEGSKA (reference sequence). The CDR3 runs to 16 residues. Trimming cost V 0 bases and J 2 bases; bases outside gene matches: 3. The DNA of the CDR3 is TGCAGTGCTAGAGAGACTAGCGGGAGGCCTCAAGAGACCCAGTACTTC. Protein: CSARETSGRPQETQYF.

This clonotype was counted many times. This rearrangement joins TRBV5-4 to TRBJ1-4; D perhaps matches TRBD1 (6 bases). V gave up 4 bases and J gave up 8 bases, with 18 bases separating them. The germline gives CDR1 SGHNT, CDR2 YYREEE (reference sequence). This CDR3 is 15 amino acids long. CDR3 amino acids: CASSRPDRFGEKLFF. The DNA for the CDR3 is TGTGCCAGCAGCCGCCCTGACAGGTTCGGCGAAAAACTGTTTTTT.

The CDR3 loop reads CASGEGVGEQYF. CDR3 DNA sequence: TGTGCCAGTGGGGAGGGGGTGGGCGAGCAGTACTTC. The chain combines TRBV7-9 with TRBJ2-7, with D maybe TRBD2 (7 bases). V was clipped by 9 bases and J by 6 bases, with 15 bases between them. Germline V lookup: CDR1 SEHNR, CDR2 FQNEAQ (reference sequence). This CDR3 region has 12 residues.

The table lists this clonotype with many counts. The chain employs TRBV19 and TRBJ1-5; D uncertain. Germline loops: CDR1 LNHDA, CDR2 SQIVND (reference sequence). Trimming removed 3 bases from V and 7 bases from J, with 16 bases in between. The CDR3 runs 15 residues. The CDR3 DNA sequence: TGTGCCAGTAGTATGATGGAAGGGTTAGGGCAGCCCCAGCATTTT. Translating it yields CASSMMEGLGQPQHF.

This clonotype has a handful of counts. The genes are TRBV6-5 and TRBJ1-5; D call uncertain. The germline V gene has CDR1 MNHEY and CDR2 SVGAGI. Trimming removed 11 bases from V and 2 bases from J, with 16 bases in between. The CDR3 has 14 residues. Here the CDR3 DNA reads TGTGCCCTATCATCTCCCGGGGGCAATCAGCCCCAGCATTTT. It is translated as CALSSPGGNQPQHF.

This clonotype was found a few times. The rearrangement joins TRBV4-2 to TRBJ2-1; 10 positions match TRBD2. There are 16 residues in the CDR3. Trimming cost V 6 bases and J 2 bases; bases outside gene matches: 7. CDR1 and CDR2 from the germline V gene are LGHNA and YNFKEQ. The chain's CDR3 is CASRDDSGGTYNEQFF. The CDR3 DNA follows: TGTGCCAGCAGGGACGATAGCGGGGGGACCTACAATGAGCAGTTCTTC.

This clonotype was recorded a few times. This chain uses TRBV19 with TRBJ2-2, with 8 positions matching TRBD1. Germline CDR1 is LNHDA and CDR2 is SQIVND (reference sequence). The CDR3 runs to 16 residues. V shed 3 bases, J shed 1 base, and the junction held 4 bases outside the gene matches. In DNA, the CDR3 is TGTGCCAGTAGTATCCGGACAGGGCGGAACACCGGGGAGCTGTTTTTT. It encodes CASSIRTGRNTGELFF.

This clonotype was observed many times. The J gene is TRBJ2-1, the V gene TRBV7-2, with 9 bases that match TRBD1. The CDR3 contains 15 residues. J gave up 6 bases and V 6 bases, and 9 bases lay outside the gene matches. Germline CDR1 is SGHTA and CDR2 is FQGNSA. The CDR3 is CASSYEQGAINEQFF. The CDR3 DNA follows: TGTGCCAGCAGTTACGAACAGGGGGCAATCAATGAGCAGTTCTTC.

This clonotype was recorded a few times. CDR3 region: CASSYSKGLVRDEQFF. CDR3 coding DNA: TGTGCCAGCAGTTACTCGAAGGGACTAGTGAGGGATGAGCAGTTCTTC. This sequence joins TRBV6-5 and TRBJ2-1; 8 bases fit TRBD2. The CDR3 is 16 amino acids. With 0 bases clipped from V and 8 bases from J, the junction kept 9 bases outside the gene matches. Germline V gene data show CDR1 as MNHEY and CDR2 as SVGAGI.

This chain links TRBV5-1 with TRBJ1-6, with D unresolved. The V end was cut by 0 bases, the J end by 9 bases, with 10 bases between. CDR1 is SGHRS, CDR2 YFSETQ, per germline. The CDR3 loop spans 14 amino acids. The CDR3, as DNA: TGCGCCAGCAGCTTGGACGCCTCGGTTTCACCCCTCCACTTT. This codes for CASSLDASVSPLHF. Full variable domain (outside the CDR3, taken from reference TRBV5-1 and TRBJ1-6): KAGVTQTPRYLIKTRGQQVTLSCSPISGHRSVSWYQQTPGQGLQFLFEYFSETQRNKGNFPGRFSGRQFSNSRSEMNVSTLELGDSALYLCASSLDASVSPLHFGNGTRLTVT.

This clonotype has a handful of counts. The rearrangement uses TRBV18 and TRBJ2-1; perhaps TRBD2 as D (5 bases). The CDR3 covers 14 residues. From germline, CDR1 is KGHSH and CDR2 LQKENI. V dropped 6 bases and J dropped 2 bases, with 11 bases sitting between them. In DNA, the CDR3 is TGTGCCAGCTCCGGACTGACGACCTACAATGAGCAGTTCTTC. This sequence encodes CASSGLTTYNEQFF.

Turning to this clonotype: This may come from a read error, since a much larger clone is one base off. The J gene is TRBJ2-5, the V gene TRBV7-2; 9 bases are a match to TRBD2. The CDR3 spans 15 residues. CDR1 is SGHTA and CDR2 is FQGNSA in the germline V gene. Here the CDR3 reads CDSTRGGRSPETQYF. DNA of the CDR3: TGTGACAGCACGCGGGGGGGGCGCAGCCCAGAGACCCAGTACTTC.

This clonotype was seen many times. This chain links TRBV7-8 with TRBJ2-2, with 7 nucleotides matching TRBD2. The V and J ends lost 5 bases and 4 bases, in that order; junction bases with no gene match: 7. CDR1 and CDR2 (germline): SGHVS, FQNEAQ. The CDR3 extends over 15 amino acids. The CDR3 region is CASSPGRGSTGELFF. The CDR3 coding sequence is TGTGCCAGCAGCCCTGGGCGGGGGAGCACCGGGGAGCTGTTTTTT.